The sequence of this T cell receptor beta chain was determined in a study of shared clonotypes between healthy human individuals (dated by TCRdb to the early 2020s). Concerning the study at large: The cohort comprised two women and a few men aged 18 to 49 years. To estimate repertoire size and how much clonotype sharing occurs between individuals, the study deeply sequenced the blood TCR repertoires of about five healthy adults. Different laboratories and diverse techniques were used to prepare libraries and sequence TCR repertoires, to increase sequencing depth and limit assay-specific biases. Between about 0.85 and 10 billion PBMCs per donor were obtained by leukapheresis. Here is what the overall study found, with its caveats: Based on pairwise subsampling, the degree of clonotype sharing among donors was expected to be affected by sequencing depth. Sampling was restricted to blood, and TCR repertoires in tissues likely differ from the TCR repertoires found in blood. Because the study included a small number of donors, the genetic and exposure-history diversity represented was limited.

The CDR3 holds 18 amino acids from the cysteine to the phenylalanine. Of all the DNA, just the CDR3 is kept, 54 bases in frame from base 1. CDR1 and CDR2, per the germline V gene (reference sequence), are MNHEY and SMNVEV. Trimmed from V: 3 bases; trimmed from J: 5 bases; junction bases lacking a gene match: 12. As for this clone: Its specific antigen is unknown. No much larger clone is present one base from it, and per-base qualities are unavailable.

Donors were healthy HIV-negative adults with no recently reported acute infections or vaccinations. Every donor was a Caucasian adult residing in Nashville, Tennessee, USA. In the unsorted samples, 70 million to 90 million PBMCs were counted, and genomic DNA was extracted using the QIAamp DNA Blood Mini kit. Blood was collected by leukapheresis, and PBMCs were isolated by Ficoll-Histopaque density gradient centrifugation and then cryopreserved in liquid nitrogen vapor phase. Using the deep immunoSEQ assay, multiplex PCR amplified TCR CDR3 regions from genomic DNA. Extracted genomic DNA from each cell subset was spread evenly across all wells of several immunoSEQ 96-well plates, with each plate serving as a replicate. For unsorted PBMC, 250 to 350 ng of genomic DNA, equivalent to approximately 30,000 T cell genomes, went into each replicate PCR. Unsorted PBMC genomic DNA was sequenced across ten immunoSEQ deep assay plates. Purified libraries were quantified with a Qubit 3.0 fluorometer, sized on a Bioanalyzer 2100, and re-quantified with the KAPA Library Quantification kit. Every immunoSEQ 96-well plate was sequenced on a separate single-read 150-cycle Illumina NextSeq 550 flow cell. The authors processed their data as follows. Because the immunoSEQ output held only junctional sequences and lacked quality scores, the filtering could not match the filtering applied to full-length reads. To assign V/J genes and CDR3, sequences were annotated using PyIR, a Python wrapper for IgBLAST v1.9, with IMGT germline references. Reads were removed for weak V/J assignments (E-value above 1e-6), missing CDR3, stop codons, out-of-frame junctions, or ambiguous translated residues. A V3J clonotype was defined by an identical inferred V gene, J gene, and CDR3 amino acid sequence. The percentage overlap between two repertoires was calculated by dividing the number of shared unique clonotypes by the size of the smaller repertoire. RTK rarefaction, the Chao1 estimator, and Recon v2.1 estimates of unobserved clonotypes were used to assess repertoire richness. In its TCRdb copy, this immuneACCESS table keeps in-frame sequences only and misses some clones. Where compared with another copy, unresolved V genes explain less than half of these, and the others have no known cause. That table is the source of V, J and clone size, and D and trimming were worked out from the DNA. The sample contains about 87,000 clones, about half of them found a single time. The ten largest clones capture around 16% of the sample.

The clonotype comes from a woman in her thirties or forties in good health. Some clones in this sample may be carry-over from other donors' samples. Sequencing was carried out using PBMCs. The V and J genes are TRBV27 and TRBJ2-2; a stretch of 10 junction bases matches TRBD2. DNA sequence: TGTGCCAGCAGTTTTCGGGCTAGCGGGAGTGCGGGGACCGGGGAGCTGTTTTTT. Translation gives CASSFRASGSAGTGELFF.